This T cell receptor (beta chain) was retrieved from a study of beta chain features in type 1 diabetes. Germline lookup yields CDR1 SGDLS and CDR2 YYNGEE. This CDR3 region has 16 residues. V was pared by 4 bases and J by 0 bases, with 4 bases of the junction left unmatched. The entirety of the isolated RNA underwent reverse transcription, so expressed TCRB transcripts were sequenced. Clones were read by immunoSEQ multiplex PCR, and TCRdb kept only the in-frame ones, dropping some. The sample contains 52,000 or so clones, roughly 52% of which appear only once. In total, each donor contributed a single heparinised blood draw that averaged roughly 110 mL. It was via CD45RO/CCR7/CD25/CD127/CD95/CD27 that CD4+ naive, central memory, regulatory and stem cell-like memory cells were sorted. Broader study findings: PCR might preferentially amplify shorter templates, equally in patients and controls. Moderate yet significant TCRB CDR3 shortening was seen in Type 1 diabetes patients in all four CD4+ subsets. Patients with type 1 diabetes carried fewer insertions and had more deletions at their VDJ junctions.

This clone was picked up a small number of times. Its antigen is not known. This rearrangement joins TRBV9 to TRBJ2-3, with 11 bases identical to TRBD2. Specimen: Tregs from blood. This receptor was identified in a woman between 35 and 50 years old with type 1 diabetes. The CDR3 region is CASSRRTSGSTDTQYF. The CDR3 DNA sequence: TGTGCCAGCAGCCGCCGGACTAGCGGGAGCACAGATACGCAGTATTTT.